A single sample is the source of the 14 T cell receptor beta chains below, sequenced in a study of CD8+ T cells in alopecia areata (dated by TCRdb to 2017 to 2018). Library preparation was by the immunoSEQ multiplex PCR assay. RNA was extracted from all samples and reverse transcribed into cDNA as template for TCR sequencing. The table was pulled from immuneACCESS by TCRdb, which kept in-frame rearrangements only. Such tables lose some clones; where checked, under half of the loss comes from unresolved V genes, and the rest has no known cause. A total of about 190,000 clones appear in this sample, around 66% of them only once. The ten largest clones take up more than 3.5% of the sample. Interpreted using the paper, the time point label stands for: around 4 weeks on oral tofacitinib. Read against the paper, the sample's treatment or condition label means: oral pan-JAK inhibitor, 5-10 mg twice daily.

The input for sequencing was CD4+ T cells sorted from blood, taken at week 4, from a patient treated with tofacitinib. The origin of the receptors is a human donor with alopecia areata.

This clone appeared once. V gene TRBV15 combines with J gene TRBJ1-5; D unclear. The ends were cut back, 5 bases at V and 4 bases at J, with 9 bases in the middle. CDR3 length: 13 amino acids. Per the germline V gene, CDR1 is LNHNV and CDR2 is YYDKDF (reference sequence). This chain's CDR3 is CATSFGRNQPQHF. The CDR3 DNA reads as TGTGCCACCAGCTTCGGACGGAATCAGCCCCAGCATTTT.

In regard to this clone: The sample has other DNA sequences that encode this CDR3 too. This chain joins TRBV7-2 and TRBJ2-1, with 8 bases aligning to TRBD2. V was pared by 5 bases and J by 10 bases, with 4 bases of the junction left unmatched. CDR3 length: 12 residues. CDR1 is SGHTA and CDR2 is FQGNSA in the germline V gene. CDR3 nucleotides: TGTGCCAGCAGCACCCGGGGGGGAGAGCAGTTCTTC. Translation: CASSTRGGEQFF.

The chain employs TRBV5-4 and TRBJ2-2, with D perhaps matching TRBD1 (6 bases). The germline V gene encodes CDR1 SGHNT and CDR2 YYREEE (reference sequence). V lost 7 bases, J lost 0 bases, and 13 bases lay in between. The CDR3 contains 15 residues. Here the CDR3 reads CASFAGDPNTGELFF. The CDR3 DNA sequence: TGTGCCAGCTTCGCAGGGGACCCGAACACCGGGGAGCTGTTTTTT.

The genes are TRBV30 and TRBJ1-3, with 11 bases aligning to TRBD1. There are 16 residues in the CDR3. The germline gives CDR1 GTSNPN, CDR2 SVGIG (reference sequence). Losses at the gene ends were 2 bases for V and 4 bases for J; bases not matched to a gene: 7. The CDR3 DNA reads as TGTGCCTGGAGTCCCGGACAGGGGGCCCGAGGAAACACCATATATTTT. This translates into CAWSPGQGARGNTIYF.

This CDR3 is CASSSSGSYNSPLHF. The CDR3 nucleotides read TGTGCCAGCAGCTCCTCGGGCTCCTATAATTCACCCCTCCACTTT. The chain recombines TRBV5-4 with TRBJ1-6, with D unclear. Germline V lookup: CDR1 SGHNT, CDR2 YYREEE (reference sequence). V lost 3 bases, J lost 0 bases, and 7 bases lay in between. The CDR3 runs to 15 residues.

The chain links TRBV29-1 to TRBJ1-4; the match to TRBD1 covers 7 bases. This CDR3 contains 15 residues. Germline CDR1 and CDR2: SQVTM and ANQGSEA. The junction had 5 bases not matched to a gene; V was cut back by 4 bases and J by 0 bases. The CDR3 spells CSVGQGGTTNEKLFF. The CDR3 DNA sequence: TGCAGCGTTGGACAGGGAGGGACAACTAATGAAAAACTGTTTTTT.

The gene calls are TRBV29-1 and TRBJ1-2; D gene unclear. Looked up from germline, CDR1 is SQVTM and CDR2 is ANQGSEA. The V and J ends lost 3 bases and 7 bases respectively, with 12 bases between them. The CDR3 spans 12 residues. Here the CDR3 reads CSVDRGSGGYTF. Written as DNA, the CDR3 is TGCAGCGTTGATCGGGGAAGTGGTGGCTACACCTTC.

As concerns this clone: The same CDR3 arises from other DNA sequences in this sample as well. CDR3 region: CASSYSQGNQPQHF. The CDR3 DNA reads TGTGCCAGCAGTTACTCGCAAGGGAATCAGCCCCAGCATTTT. The V call is TRBV6-6, the J call TRBJ1-5; D ambiguous. This CDR3 has 14 amino acids. In germline, CDR1 is MNHNY, CDR2 SVGAGI (reference sequence). With 0 bases removed from V and 4 bases from J, the gap between germline ends came to 7 bases.

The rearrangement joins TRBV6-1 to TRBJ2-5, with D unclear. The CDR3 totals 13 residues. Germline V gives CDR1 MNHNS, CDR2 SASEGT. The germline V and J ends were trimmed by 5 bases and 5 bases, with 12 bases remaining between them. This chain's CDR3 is CASSRATGETQYF. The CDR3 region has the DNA TGTGCCAGCAGTCGGGCGACGGGCGAGACCCAGTACTTC.

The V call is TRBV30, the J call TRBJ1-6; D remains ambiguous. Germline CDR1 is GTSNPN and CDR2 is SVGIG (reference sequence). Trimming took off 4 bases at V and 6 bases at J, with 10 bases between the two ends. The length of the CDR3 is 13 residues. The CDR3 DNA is TGTGCCTGGACCGAGCGGGCTAATTCACCCCTCCACTTT. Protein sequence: CAWTERANSPLHF.

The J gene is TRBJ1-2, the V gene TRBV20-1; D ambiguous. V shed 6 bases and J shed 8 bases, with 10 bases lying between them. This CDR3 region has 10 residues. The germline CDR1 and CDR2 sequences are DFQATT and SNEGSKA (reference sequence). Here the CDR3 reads CSARLVGYTF. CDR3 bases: TGCAGTGCACGACTGGTAGGCTACACCTTC.

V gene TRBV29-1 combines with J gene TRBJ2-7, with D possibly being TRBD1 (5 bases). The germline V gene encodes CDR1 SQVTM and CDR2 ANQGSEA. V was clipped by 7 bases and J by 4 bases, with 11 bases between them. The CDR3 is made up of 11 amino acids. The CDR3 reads CSAGRGYEQYF. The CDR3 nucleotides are TGCAGCGCCGGTAGGGGATACGAGCAGTACTTC.

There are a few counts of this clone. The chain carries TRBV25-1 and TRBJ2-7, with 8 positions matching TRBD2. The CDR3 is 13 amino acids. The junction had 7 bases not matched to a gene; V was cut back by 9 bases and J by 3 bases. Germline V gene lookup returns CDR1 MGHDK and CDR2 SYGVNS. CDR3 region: CASGERGLYEQYF. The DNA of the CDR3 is TGTGCCAGTGGGGAGCGGGGGCTCTACGAGCAGTACTTC.

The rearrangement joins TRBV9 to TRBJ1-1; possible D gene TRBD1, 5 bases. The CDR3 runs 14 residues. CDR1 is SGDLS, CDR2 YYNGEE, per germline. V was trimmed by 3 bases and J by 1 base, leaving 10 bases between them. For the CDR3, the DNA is TGTGCCAGCAGCGGAACTGGACAGAACACTGAAGCTTTCTTT. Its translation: CASSGTGQNTEAFF. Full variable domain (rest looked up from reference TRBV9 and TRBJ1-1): DSGVTQTPKHLITATGQRVTLRCSPRSGDLSVYWYQQSLDQGLQFLIQYYNGEERAKGNILERFSAQQFPDLHSELNLSSLELGDSALYFCASSGTGQNTEAFFGQGTRLTVV.